The next 7 T cell receptor beta chains were all read from a single sample in a study of response to subunit inactivated influenza vaccine. Each CDR3 protein gets one entry after TCRdb re-called the RT-PCR reads with MiXCR. The sample consists of about 570,000 distinct CDR3 sequences, about 11% of them appearing once. The same data also contributed to another study, on T cells expressing NK-cell markers. That work states: Libraries used 5'RACE template switching adding universal primer site and UMIs.

This material consisted of PBMCs from blood, taken on the day of vaccination. Every receptor here comes from a man over 45 who received an inactivated influenza vaccine.

The rearrangement links TRBV11-1 to TRBJ1-1, with TRBD1 matching 7 bases. There are 17 residues in the CDR3. V shed 8 bases, J shed 0 bases, and the junction held 15 bases outside the gene matches. Germline V gene data show CDR1 as SGHAT and CDR2 as FQDESV (reference sequence). The CDR3 coding sequence is TGTGCCAGCTCCCAGGGACAGATGGGAATTATGAACACTGAAGCTTTCTTT. It codes for CASSQGQMGIMNTEAFF.

The chain couples TRBV6-5 to TRBJ2-1; TRBD2 matches 11 bases. Germline V gene data show CDR1 as MNHEY and CDR2 as SVGAGI. The CDR3 extends over 15 amino acids. V trimming: 2 bases; J trimming: 6 bases; junction bases outside the gene matches: 3. The CDR3 here is CASSYRTSGSNEQFF. The CDR3, as DNA: TGTGCCAGCAGTTACCGGACTAGCGGGTCCAATGAGCAGTTCTTC.

This chain connects TRBV10-3 to TRBJ2-2, with TRBD2 matching over 11 bases. The trim removed 4 bases at V and 1 base at J, leaving 2 bases unmatched. CDR3 length: 16 amino acids. Germline lookup yields CDR1 ENHRY and CDR2 SYGVKD. Written as DNA, the CDR3 is TGTGCCATCAGTGCCGGACTAGCGGGGAACACCGGGGAGCTGTTTTTT. This gives the protein CAISAGLAGNTGELFF.

This clonotype was observed many times. The V and J genes are TRBV7-9 and TRBJ1-1; weak D call: TRBD1 (5 bases). Trimming took off 1 base at V and 12 bases at J, with 12 bases between the two ends. The CDR3 loop spans 12 amino acids. Per the germline V gene, CDR1 is SEHNR and CDR2 is FQNEAQ (reference sequence). This CDR3 reads CASSLGGDLTFF. The CDR3 nucleotides are TGTGCCAGCAGCTTAGGAGGGGATCTTACTTTCTTT.

This clonotype came up many times. The chain uses TRBV10-1 and TRBJ2-7, with 8 bases lining up with TRBD1. This CDR3 has 15 residues. Germline V CDR1 and CDR2: WNHNN, SYGVQD (reference sequence). V trimming: 2 bases; J trimming: 0 bases; junction bases outside the gene matches: 3. The CDR3 region is CASSEGTGRSYEQYF. The CDR3 DNA sequence: TGCGCCAGCAGTGAGGGGACAGGTCGCTCCTACGAGCAGTACTTC.

In its sample, this clonotype was seen many times. The chain recombines TRBV18 with TRBJ2-1; D uncertain. Trimming cost V 0 bases and J 9 bases, with 12 bases left between them. The CDR3 covers 14 residues. Looked up from germline, CDR1 is KGHSH and CDR2 is LQKENI. The CDR3 sequence is CASSPPSSAAEQFF. For the CDR3, the DNA is TGTGCCAGCTCACCACCCAGTTCCGCAGCTGAGCAGTTCTTC.

The CDR3: CASSQVGTRNEQFF. DNA of the CDR3: TGCGCCAGCAGCCAAGTGGGGACGCGGAATGAGCAGTTCTTC. J is TRBJ2-1 and V is TRBV4-3, with D possibly called TRBD1 or TRBD2 (5 bases each). Between the trimmed V and J ends, which lost 1 base and 7 bases, there was a span of 11 bases. CDR1 and CDR2 (germline): LGHNA, YSLEER. The CDR3 has 14 residues.